The 21 T cell receptor beta chains below all came from one sample that was sequenced in a study of shared clonotypes between healthy human individuals. The table came from immunoSEQ multiplex PCR; TCRdb's copy has only in-frame clones and leaves some out. Among hundreds of thousands of clones listed, around four fifths were seen once. The source material was memory CD4+ T cells sorted from blood. Described subset: CD45RA-negative fraction. Source of these receptors: a woman under 40 in good health.

The chain couples TRBV6-1 to TRBJ2-3; 7 bases map to TRBD2. This CDR3 is built from 15 residues. Trimming at V came to 8 bases and at J to 0 bases, leaving 8 bases not matched to a gene. The germline V gene encodes CDR1 MNHNS and CDR2 SASEGT. CDR3 nucleotides: TGTGCCAGCTCCTTGGGGGGGAGCAGCACAGATACGCAGTATTTT. Its translation is CASSLGGSSTDTQYF.

The chain has TRBV5-1 and TRBJ2-7; the match to TRBD1 covers 9 bases. Germline CDR1 and CDR2: SGHRS and YFSETQ. J lost 5 bases, V lost 0 bases, and 9 bases had no gene match. The CDR3 extends over 16 amino acids. DNA for the CDR3: TGCGCCAGCAGCTTGGCACAGGGGGCGGGACAGGACGAGCAGTACTTC. Amino acid sequence: CASSLAQGAGQDEQYF. Combining the CDR3 with reference TRBV5-1 and TRBJ2-7 gives the whole variable domain KAGVTQTPRYLIKTRGQQVTLSCSPISGHRSVSWYQQTPGQGLQFLFEYFSETQRNKGNFPGRFSGRQFSNSRSEMNVSTLELGDSALYLCASSLAQGAGQDEQYFGPGTRLTVT.

CDR3 nucleotide sequence: TGTGCCACCAGCAGGAAGGTGATGAACACTGAAGCTTTCTTT. Encoded protein: CATSRKVMNTEAFF. The chain recombines TRBV15 with TRBJ1-1; D is ambiguous. V lost 3 bases and J lost 0, with 8 bases in between. Germline-derived CDR1 and CDR2 are LNHNV and YYDKDF (reference sequence). This CDR3 is built from 14 residues.

The rearrangement uses TRBV9 and TRBJ2-1; 14 nucleotides align to TRBD2. CDR1 and CDR2 (germline): SGDLS, YYNGEE. The junction had 5 bases not matched to a gene; V was cut back by 3 bases and J by 0 bases. There are 18 residues in the CDR3. CDR3 residues: CASSGGLAGDASYNEQFF. The CDR3 DNA follows: TGTGCCAGCAGCGGGGGACTAGCGGGAGACGCCTCCTACAATGAGCAGTTCTTC.

The J gene is TRBJ1-5, the V gene TRBV28, with a tentative D call TRBD1 (6 bases). Germline V gene lookup returns CDR1 MDHEN and CDR2 SYDVKM. The CDR3 contains 13 residues. V was cut by 2 bases and J by 6 bases, with 8 bases left in between. The CDR3 sequence is CASSLQGPQPQHF. In DNA, the CDR3 is TGTGCCAGCAGTTTACAGGGGCCTCAGCCCCAGCATTTT.

This sequence joins TRBV19 and TRBJ1-5, with a possible D match to TRBD1 (5 bases). Germline CDR1 LNHDA, CDR2 SQIVND (reference sequence). The germline V and J ends were trimmed by 2 bases and 0 bases, with 11 bases remaining between them. The CDR3 is 16 amino acids. The CDR3 loop reads CASSIMGRISNQPQHF. CDR3 DNA: TGTGCCAGTAGTATAATGGGACGGATTAGCAATCAGCCCCAGCATTTT. The variable domain in full, with the rest retrieved from reference TRBV19 and TRBJ1-5, is DGGITQSPKYLFRKEGQNVTLSCEQNLNHDAMYWYRQDPGQGLRLIYYSQIVNDFQKGDIAEGYSVSREKKESFPLTVTSAQKNPTAFYLCASSIMGRISNQPQHFGDGTRLSIL.

This rearrangement joins TRBV28 to TRBJ2-1, with 9 nucleotides matching TRBD2. The germline CDR1 and CDR2 sequences are MDHEN and SYDVKM. The CDR3 consists of 15 residues. The junction had 9 bases not matched to a gene; V was cut back by 6 bases and J by 6 bases. CDR3 in amino acids: CASSAAGTSINEQFF. The CDR3 DNA is TGTGCCAGCAGCGCAGCCGGGACTAGCATCAATGAGCAGTTCTTC.

The gene calls are TRBV7-9 and TRBJ2-5; perhaps TRBD1 as D (5 bases). With 5 bases removed from V and 2 bases from J, the gap between germline ends came to 9 bases. This CDR3 contains 13 residues. Looked up from germline, CDR1 is SEHNR and CDR2 is FQNEAQ (reference sequence). CDR3 sequence reads: CASSRGWQETQYF. The CDR3 DNA reads TGTGCCAGCAGCAGGGGATGGCAAGAGACCCAGTACTTC.

This clone was seen only a few times. The CDR3 sequence: CATSRDIWDGTDTQYF. Written as DNA, the CDR3 is TGTGCCACCAGCAGAGATATCTGGGACGGCACAGATACGCAGTATTTT. The chain has TRBV15 and TRBJ2-3, with D perhaps given as TRBD1 or TRBD2 (5 bases each). This CDR3 is 16 amino acids long. V dropped 0 bases and J dropped 1 base, with 11 bases sitting between them. Germline CDR1 LNHNV, CDR2 YYDKDF (reference sequence).

This clone was recorded only once. The J gene is TRBJ2-7, the V gene TRBV30; TRBD1 matches at 9 bases. CDR1 is GTSNPN, CDR2 SVGIG, per germline (reference sequence). V shed 4 bases and J 10 bases; nucleotides not matched to a gene: 14. The CDR3 is made up of 14 amino acids. The CDR3 DNA reads TGTGCCTGGACCCTTGGGCCCGGGACAGGGAAACAGTACTTC. It encodes CAWTLGPGTGKQYF.

V and J are TRBV7-9 and TRBJ1-5; D is ambiguous. Deletions cut 5 bases from V and 2 bases from J, with 10 bases between. Germline CDR1 SEHNR, CDR2 FQNEAQ (reference sequence). The CDR3 is 14 amino acids. The CDR3 DNA sequence: TGTGCCAGCAGCCCATCCAACGGCAATCAGCCCCAGCATTTT. As protein: CASSPSNGNQPQHF.

This clone was seen once. The V call is TRBV11-1, the J call TRBJ2-7, with D possibly called TRBD1 or TRBD2 (5 bases each). Trimming shortened V by 5 bases and J by 10 bases, and 15 bases separated the two germline ends. Germline CDR1 reads SGHAT; CDR2 reads FQDESV (reference sequence). The CDR3 runs 12 residues. CDR3 sequence: CASSIQVREQYF. The DNA for the CDR3 is TGTGCCAGCAGCATACAGGTCCGGGAACAGTACTTC.

This clone was recorded a few times. The chain is built from TRBV7-2 and TRBJ2-2; maybe TRBD1 (6 bases). This CDR3 spans 15 amino acids. The germline gives CDR1 SGHTA, CDR2 FQGNSA. V dropped 2 bases and J dropped 6 bases, with 13 bases sitting between them. CDR3 coding DNA: TGTGCCAGCAGCTTACCTGGGGGCATGGCCGGGGAGCTGTTTTTT. Its protein is CASSLPGGMAGELFF.

With respect to this clone: Other DNA sequences in the same sample also yield this CDR3. CDR3: CASSPDSASYNEQFF. CDR3 in DNA: TGCGCCAGCAGCCCAGATAGCGCCTCCTACAATGAGCAGTTCTTC. The chain couples TRBV5-1 to TRBJ2-1, with D possibly being TRBD2 (5 bases). CDR1 and CDR2 from the germline V gene are SGHRS and YFSETQ. There are 15 residues in the CDR3. Trimming cost V 4 bases and J 0 bases, with 11 bases left between them. The whole variable domain, remainder taken from reference TRBV5-1 and TRBJ2-1, is KAGVTQTPRYLIKTRGQQVTLSCSPISGHRSVSWYQQTPGQGLQFLFEYFSETQRNKGNFPGRFSGRQFSNSRSEMNVSTLELGDSALYLCASSPDSASYNEQFFGPGTRLTVL.

V gene TRBV19 combines with J gene TRBJ2-1; 9 bases fit TRBD2. The CDR3 contains 16 residues. The V gene's germline CDR1 is LNHDA and CDR2 SQIVND (reference sequence). V gave up 2 bases and J gave up 0 bases; unmatched junction bases: 2. The CDR3 DNA follows: TGTGCCAGTAGTATATGGGGACTAGCCTCCTACAATGAGCAGTTCTTC. As protein: CASSIWGLASYNEQFF.

On this clone itself: The same CDR3 can be traced to other DNA sequences in this sample. This chain uses TRBV4-1 with TRBJ1-4; 9 nucleotides match TRBD1. J was trimmed by 5 bases and V by 2 bases; bases with no gene match: 3. Germline lookup yields CDR1 MGHRA and CDR2 YSYEKL. The CDR3 spans 15 residues. For the CDR3, the DNA is TGCGCCAGCAGCCAACATGGGACAGGGAATGAAAAACTGTTTTTT. It translates to CASSQHGTGNEKLFF.

A few counts support this clone. The V call is TRBV18, the J call TRBJ2-7; D gene unclear. CDR3 length: 15 amino acids. Trimming took off 1 base at V and 5 bases at J, with 15 bases between the two ends. CDR1 is KGHSH and CDR2 is LQKENI in the germline V gene. CDR3 nucleotide sequence: TGTGCCAGCTCACCACAACGAGCATCTCCTAACGAGCAGTACTTC. This encodes CASSPQRASPNEQYF.

The rearrangement joins TRBV4-1 to TRBJ2-1, with a tentative D call TRBD1 (5 bases). The CDR3 is made up of 15 amino acids. Looked up from germline, CDR1 is MGHRA and CDR2 is YSYEKL. Trimming cost V 4 bases and J 8 bases, with 18 bases left between them. CDR3 sequence: CASSLGHSTRDEQFF. In nucleotides, the CDR3 is TGCGCCAGCAGCCTGGGGCATAGCACAAGGGATGAGCAGTTCTTC.

In DNA, the CDR3 is TGTGCCAGTAGTAACCAAGGGAGCGGGACCTACGAGCAGTACTTC. As protein: CASSNQGSGTYEQYF. V is TRBV19 and J is TRBJ2-7, with TRBD2 matching 7 bases. The CDR3 spans 15 residues. With 4 bases clipped from V and 2 bases from J, the junction kept 8 bases outside the gene matches. Per germline, CDR1 LNHDA and CDR2 SQIVND (reference sequence).

This chain joins TRBV4-1 and TRBJ2-2; TRBD2 agrees at 13 bases. The CDR3 runs to 15 residues. Trimming removed 3 bases from V and 8 bases from J; junction bases left unmatched: 3. Germline lookup yields CDR1 MGHRA and CDR2 YSYEKL. CDR3 nucleotides: TGCGCCAGCAGCCAGGGACTAGCGGGGAGGGGGGAGCTGTTTTTT. Its translation is CASSQGLAGRGELFF.

This clone was observed at least ten times. The chain has TRBV5-8 and TRBJ2-3, with D unresolved. Germline-derived CDR1 and CDR2 are SGHTS and YDEGEE. The CDR3 extends over 13 amino acids. Trimming removed 1 base at V and 0 bases at J, with 3 bases between. This CDR3 reads CASSLMSTDTQYF. The CDR3, as DNA: TGTGCCAGCAGCTTGATGAGCACAGATACGCAGTATTTT.